This T cell receptor (beta chain) emerged from a study of blood T cell repertoires in COVID-19. About the study: PBMCs, B-cell-depleted T cells, or T cells were the source of the cDNA or gDNA that made up the material.

Original analysis: Amplification with reference gene primers provided the estimates of nucleated cell counts. The table came from immunoSEQ multiplex PCR; TCRdb's copy has only in-frame clones and leaves some out. That table supplies the V and J calls and clone size; D and trimming were determined from the DNA. The table lists 110,000 to 150,000 clones, around 81% of them singletons. From germline, CDR1 is MNHEY and CDR2 SVGEGT. V was clipped by 5 bases and J by 3 bases, with 17 bases between them. This CDR3 contains 16 residues. The clonotype originates from a human donor in a cohort sampled during active COVID-19. Sequences were obtained from peripheral blood. The chain uses TRBV6-2 or TRBV6-3 and TRBJ1-5, with D possibly matching TRBD1 (6 bases). The CDR3 reads CASSPGQGKNNQPQHF. The DNA for the CDR3 is TGTGCCAGCAGTCCAGGCCAGGGGAAGAACAATCAGCCCCAGCATTTT.